One and the same sample provided the 10 T cell receptor beta chains below, sequenced in a study of cytomegalovirus exposure and HLA in healthy donors. The PCR ran on 60 Vbeta and 13 Jbeta primers. Generated by immunoSEQ multiplex PCR, the TCRdb table keeps only in-frame clones and is missing some. The sample has 120,000 to 150,000 clones; just under 75% are singletons. Sequencing was done on a sample of PBMCs. The source of these receptors is a woman between 18 and 29 years old in good health and CMV-seronegative.

The chain joins TRBV6-1 to TRBJ1-5, with TRBD1 matching 7 bases. Germline V gene data show CDR1 as MNHNS and CDR2 as SASEGT. CDR3 length equals 14 residues. The ends lost 4 bases at V and 6 bases at J; junction bases unmatched: 6. CDR3 bases: TGTGCCAGCAGTGCCCGAACAGGGGTTCAGCCCCAGCATTTT. Residues: CASSARTGVQPQHF.

J is TRBJ1-4 and V is TRBV7-9, with 8 bases aligning to TRBD1. CDR1 and CDR2 from the germline V gene are SEHNR and FQNEAQ (reference sequence). The V gene end was trimmed by 2 bases and the J gene end by 8 bases; junction bases not matched to a gene: 4. The CDR3 extends over 14 amino acids. The CDR3 spells CASSLQGAGEKLFF. The CDR3 nucleotides are TGTGCCAGCAGCTTACAGGGGGCCGGGGAAAAACTGTTTTTT.

This rearrangement joins TRBV4-3 to TRBJ2-4; 8 bases agree with TRBD2. Losses at the gene ends were 5 bases for V and 5 bases for J; bases not matched to a gene: 8. CDR1 and CDR2 (germline): LGHNA, YSLEER. The CDR3 has 15 amino acids. The CDR3 sequence: CASSYRGGGENIQYF. DNA of the CDR3: TGCGCCAGCAGCTACCGGGGGGGCGGCGAAAACATTCAGTACTTC.

The rearrangement joins TRBV11-2 to TRBJ1-1, with D possibly being TRBD1 (6 bases). The CDR3 runs 14 residues. Germline assignment: CDR1 SGHAT and CDR2 FQNNGV. The germline V and J ends were trimmed by 5 bases and 0 bases, with 10 bases remaining between them. CDR3 sequence reads: CASSPEGVNTEAFF. The CDR3 nucleotides read TGTGCCAGCAGCCCCGAGGGGGTGAACACTGAAGCTTTCTTT.

The chain employs TRBV27 and TRBJ1-4; D unresolved. This CDR3 region has 16 residues. V lost 6 bases and J 4 bases, leaving 18 bases between the germline ends. Looked up from germline, CDR1 is MNHEY and CDR2 is SMNVEV (reference sequence). The CDR3 is CASSPLRGVLNEKLFF. CDR3 sequence (DNA): TGTGCCAGCAGCCCCCTGCGGGGTGTTCTTAATGAAAAACTGTTTTTT.

This clone appeared once. This sequence joins TRBV30 and TRBJ1-5, with 7 bases identical to TRBD1. J was trimmed by 6 bases and V by 0 bases; bases with no gene match: 8. CDR3 size: 15 residues. CDR1 and CDR2 from the germline V gene are GTSNPN and SVGIG (reference sequence). The chain's CDR3 is CAWSVSTGTLQPQHF. DNA of the CDR3: TGTGCCTGGAGTGTCTCGACAGGGACTCTTCAGCCCCAGCATTTT.

This chain links TRBV7-2 with TRBJ1-2; D unclear. Trimming pared 5 bases from V and 4 bases from J, leaving 11 bases between. The germline V gene has CDR1 SGHTA and CDR2 FQGNSA. This CDR3 spans 13 amino acids. The CDR3: CASSPMEVYGYTF. CDR3 DNA: TGTGCCAGCAGCCCTATGGAGGTCTATGGCTACACCTTC.

This clone was observed a few times. The J gene is TRBJ2-7, the V gene TRBV6-5; 9 bases align to TRBD1. V was clipped by 8 bases and J by 2 bases; unmatched bases: 4. The CDR3 sequence is 13 residues long. Germline CDR1 reads MNHEY; CDR2 reads SVGAGI. The CDR3 DNA follows: TGTGCCAGCCGAGGGACAGGGCCCTACGAGCAGTACTTC. This codes for CASRGTGPYEQYF.

This rearrangement joins TRBV10-3 to TRBJ1-1; D may be TRBD1 (5 bases). CDR3 length: 16 amino acids. The V gene's germline CDR1 is ENHRY and CDR2 SYGVKD. V was cut by 2 bases and J by 0 bases, with 13 bases left in between. The CDR3 protein is CAISEPAGPMNTEAFF. The CDR3 nucleotides are TGTGCCATCAGTGAGCCAGCGGGACCTATGAACACTGAAGCTTTCTTT.

The chain joins TRBV4-3 to TRBJ2-1; TRBD2 aligns across 8 bases. The CDR3 runs to 15 residues. J gave up 6 bases and V 3 bases, and 7 bases lay outside the gene matches. CDR1 is LGHNA, CDR2 YSLEER, per germline. The CDR3: CASSHTGRASNEQFF. DNA of the CDR3: TGCGCCAGCAGCCATACCGGGAGGGCCTCCAATGAGCAGTTCTTC.